This T cell receptor beta chain is drawn from a study of blood T cell repertoires in COVID-19. As for the study in general: COVID-19 samples, acute and convalescent, were from the United States, Italy and Spain. T cells, B-cell-depleted T cells, or PBMCs supplied cDNA or gDNA.

The authors' processing: Reference gene primer amplification gave estimated nucleated cell counts. Assay: immunoSEQ multiplex PCR; the TCRdb copy retains only in-frame clones and omits some. V and J calls and clone size come straight from that table; D and trimming were deduced from the DNA. This sample has about 220,000 clones, with approximately 84% found just once. V lost 3 bases to trimming and J lost 9 bases, with 15 bases between them. CDR3 size: 15 residues. Germline values: CDR1 MDHEN, CDR2 SYDVKM. This clone has just one count. The TCR sequence derives from a man aged 45-60 years who had recovered from COVID-19. The chain combines TRBV28 with TRBJ1-6; D is perhaps TRBD1 (5 bases). Sample: peripheral blood. The CDR3 loop reads CASSFDPGSGSPLHF. The CDR3 DNA follows: TGTGCCAGCAGTTTTGATCCAGGGTCGGGTTCACCCCTCCACTTT.